Included here is one T cell receptor (beta chain) sequence, with context. Its antigen is currently unknown. Per the germline V gene, CDR1 is MDHEN and CDR2 is SYDVKM. This CDR3 has 14 residues. With V trimmed by 3 bases and J by 5 bases, 6 bases remained unmatched. These data come from a study of cytomegalovirus exposure and HLA in healthy donors. Study details: HLA-typed donors contributed 80 million or so unique TCRs, which were held in an early data release.

Vbeta (60) and Jbeta (13) primers were used in the PCR. TCRdb keeps only in-frame clones here, not all; method: immunoSEQ multiplex PCR. The sample gives about 93,000 clones, over 65% of which show up once; 3.5% to 4% is in the top ten. Study observations and caveats: Rare TCR sequences dominated, though some public TCRs recurred in many donors. Among CMV-associated TCR beta chains, most appeared HLA-restricted in a later analysis. TRBV6-2, TRBV6-3 and other indistinguishable V segments were excluded.

The chain joins TRBV28 to TRBJ2-7, with 8 bases identical to TRBD2. This clonotype was obtained from a man in his forties or fifties in good health and CMV-seronegative. Sequencing was performed on PBMCs. This CDR3 is CASSLSGGADEQYF. In DNA form, the CDR3 reads TGTGCCAGCAGTTTGTCGGGAGGGGCCGACGAGCAGTACTTC.